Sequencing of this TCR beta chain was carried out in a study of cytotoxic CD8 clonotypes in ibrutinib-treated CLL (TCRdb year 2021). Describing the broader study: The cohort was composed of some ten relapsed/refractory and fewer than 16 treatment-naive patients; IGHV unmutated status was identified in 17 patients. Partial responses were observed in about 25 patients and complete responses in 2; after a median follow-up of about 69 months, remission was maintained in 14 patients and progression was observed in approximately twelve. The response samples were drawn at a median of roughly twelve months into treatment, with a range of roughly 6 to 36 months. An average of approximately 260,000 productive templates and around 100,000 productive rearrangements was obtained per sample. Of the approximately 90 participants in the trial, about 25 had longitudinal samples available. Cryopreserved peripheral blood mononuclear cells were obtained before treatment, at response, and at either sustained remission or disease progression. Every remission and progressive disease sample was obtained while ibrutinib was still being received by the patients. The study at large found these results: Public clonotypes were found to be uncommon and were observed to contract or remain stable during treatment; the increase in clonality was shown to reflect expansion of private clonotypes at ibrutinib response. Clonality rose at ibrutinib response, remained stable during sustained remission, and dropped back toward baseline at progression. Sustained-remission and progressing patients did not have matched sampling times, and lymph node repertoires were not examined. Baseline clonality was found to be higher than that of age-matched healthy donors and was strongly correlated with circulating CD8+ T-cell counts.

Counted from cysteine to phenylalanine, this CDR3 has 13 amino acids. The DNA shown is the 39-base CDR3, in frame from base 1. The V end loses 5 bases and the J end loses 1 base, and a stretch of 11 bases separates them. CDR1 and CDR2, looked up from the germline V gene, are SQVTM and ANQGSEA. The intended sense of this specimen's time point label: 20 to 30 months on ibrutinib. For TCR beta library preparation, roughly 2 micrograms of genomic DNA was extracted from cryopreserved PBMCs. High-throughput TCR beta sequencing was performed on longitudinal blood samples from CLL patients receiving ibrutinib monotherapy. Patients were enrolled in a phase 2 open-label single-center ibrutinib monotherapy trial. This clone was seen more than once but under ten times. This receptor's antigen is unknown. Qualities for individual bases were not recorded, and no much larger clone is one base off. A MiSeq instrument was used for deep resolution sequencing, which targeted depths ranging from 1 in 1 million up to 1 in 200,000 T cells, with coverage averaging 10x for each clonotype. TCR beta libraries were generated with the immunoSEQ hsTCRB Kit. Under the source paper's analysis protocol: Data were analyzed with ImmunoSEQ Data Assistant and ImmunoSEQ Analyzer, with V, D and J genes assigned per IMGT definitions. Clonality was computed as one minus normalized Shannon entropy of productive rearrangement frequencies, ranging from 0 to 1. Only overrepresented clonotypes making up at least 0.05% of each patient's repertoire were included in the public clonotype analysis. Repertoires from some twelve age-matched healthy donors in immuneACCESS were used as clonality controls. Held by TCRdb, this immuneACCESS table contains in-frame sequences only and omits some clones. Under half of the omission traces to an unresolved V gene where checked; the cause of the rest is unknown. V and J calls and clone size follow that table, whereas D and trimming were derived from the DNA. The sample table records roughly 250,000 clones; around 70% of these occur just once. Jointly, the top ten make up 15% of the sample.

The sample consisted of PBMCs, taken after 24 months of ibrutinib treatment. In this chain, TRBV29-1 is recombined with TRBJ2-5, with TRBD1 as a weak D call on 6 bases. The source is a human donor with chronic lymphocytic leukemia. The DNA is TGCAGCGTTACGCCGGACAGCCAAGAGACCCAGTACTTC. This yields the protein CSVTPDSQETQYF.